This passage covers 14 T cell receptor beta chains from one sample sequenced in a study of blood T cell repertoires in COVID-19. The method was immunoSEQ multiplex PCR; TCRdb's version includes in-frame clones alone and lacks a portion of them. The data hold fewer than 85,000 clones, with under 90% observed a single time. The source material was peripheral blood. Every receptor here comes from a woman aged 55-69 years with acute or convalescent COVID-19.

CDR3 loop: CASSWGQDTEAFF. Here the CDR3 DNA reads TGTGCCAGCAGCTGGGGGCAGGACACTGAAGCTTTCTTT. V and J are TRBV5-4 and TRBJ1-1, with TRBD1 as a possible D gene (6 bases). Trimming took off 3 bases at V and 3 bases at J, with 9 bases between the two ends. The CDR3 is 13 amino acids. The germline V gene has CDR1 SGHNT and CDR2 YYREEE (reference sequence).

J is TRBJ1-3 and V is TRBV6-5; the D is unclear. Germline loops: CDR1 MNHEY, CDR2 SVGAGI. V was pared by 5 bases and J by 4 bases, with 15 bases between. The CDR3 totals 15 residues. CDR3: CASSRDRSEGNTIYF. CDR3 DNA sequence: TGTGCCAGCAGTCGAGACCGGAGTGAGGGAAACACCATATATTTT.

The table lists this clone with a count of one. The rearrangement uses TRBV20-1 and TRBJ1-1, with D perhaps TRBD1 (5 bases). V shed 3 bases and J shed 3 bases, with 11 bases lying between them. The V gene's germline CDR1 is DFQATT and CDR2 SNEGSKA (reference sequence). This CDR3 contains 13 residues. The CDR3 loop reads CSASRGRDTEAFF. The CDR3 region has the DNA TGCAGTGCTAGTAGGGGAAGGGACACTGAAGCTTTCTTT.

This chain joins TRBV30 and TRBJ1-2; D unresolved. Trimming removed 1 base from V and 8 bases from J, with 11 bases in between. Per the germline V gene, CDR1 is GTSNPN and CDR2 is SVGIG (reference sequence). The CDR3 extends over 12 amino acids. CDR3 loop: CAWSESAGGYTF. CDR3 bases: TGTGCCTGGAGTGAATCGGCGGGAGGCTACACCTTC.

This chain connects TRBV5-1 to TRBJ2-1; TRBD2 matches at 7 bases. This CDR3 has 17 amino acids. V trimming: 2 bases; J trimming: 10 bases; junction bases outside the gene matches: 18. Germline CDR1 reads SGHRS; CDR2 reads YFSETQ. The CDR3 region is CASSLGPPGGSLGEQFF. As DNA, the CDR3 is TGCGCCAGCAGCTTAGGCCCCCCGGGCGGGAGCCTTGGCGAGCAGTTCTTC.

A single count supports this clone. This chain uses TRBV14 with TRBJ2-1; TRBD1 aligns across 7 bases. The CDR3 is 14 amino acids. The ends lost 6 bases at V and 5 bases at J; junction bases unmatched: 7. Per the germline V gene, CDR1 is SGHDN and CDR2 is FVKESK. CDR3: CASSTGVLNNEQFF. The CDR3 nucleotides are TGTGCCAGCAGTACAGGGGTGTTGAACAATGAGCAGTTCTTC.

V usage is TRBV5-8 and J usage is TRBJ1-5; TRBD1 might be the D (5 bases). V was cut by 5 bases and J by 4 bases, with 19 bases left in between. Germline CDR1 reads SGHTS; CDR2 reads YDEGEE. The CDR3 sequence is 16 residues long. CDR3 coding DNA: TGTGCCAGCAGACGGCAGCAAGGGGTATGGAATCAGCCCCAGCATTTT. Translation: CASRRQQGVWNQPQHF.

The gene calls are TRBV15 and TRBJ1-2, with D perhaps TRBD1 (6 bases). Trimming took 2 bases from V and 7 from J, leaving 14 bases between them. The CDR3 covers 14 residues. Germline V gives CDR1 LNHNV, CDR2 YYDKDF (reference sequence). The CDR3 reads CATSRTTGLGGYTF. For the CDR3, the DNA is TGTGCCACCAGCAGAACTACAGGGTTAGGTGGCTACACCTTC.

V gene TRBV6-6 combines with J gene TRBJ2-1; D might be TRBD2 (6 bases). The CDR3 has 15 residues. The germline V gene has CDR1 MNHNY and CDR2 SVGAGI (reference sequence). Trimming took 8 bases from V and 0 from J, leaving 14 bases between them. CDR3 amino acids: CASGAGLSSYNEQFF. The DNA of the CDR3 is TGTGCCAGCGGGGCGGGATTAAGCTCCTACAATGAGCAGTTCTTC.

The rearrangement joins TRBV5-1 to TRBJ2-3; D may be TRBD2 (5 bases). The CDR3 runs to 14 residues. Trimming took off 0 bases at V and 5 bases at J, with 10 bases between the two ends. Germline loops: CDR1 SGHRS, CDR2 YFSETQ. CDR3 sequence: CASSLALERDTQYF. CDR3 nucleotide sequence: TGCGCCAGCAGCTTGGCACTAGAAAGAGATACGCAGTATTTT.

The rearrangement uses TRBV18 and TRBJ1-1; D remains ambiguous. The germline V gene encodes CDR1 KGHSH and CDR2 LQKENI. CDR3 size: 13 residues. V was clipped by 6 bases and J by 3 bases, with 11 bases between them. The CDR3 loop is CASSPYTHTEAFF. Written as DNA, the CDR3 is TGTGCCAGCTCCCCCTATACCCACACTGAAGCTTTCTTT.

V and J are TRBV28 and TRBJ1-5; 10 bases line up with TRBD1. Per germline, CDR1 MDHEN and CDR2 SYDVKM. V dropped 5 bases and J dropped 5; count of bases not matched to a gene: 6. This CDR3 has 15 amino acids. The CDR3 is CASSRDRGGDQPQHF. The CDR3, as DNA: TGTGCCAGCAGTAGGGACAGGGGCGGGGATCAGCCCCAGCATTTT.

J is TRBJ2-7 and V is TRBV27; 8 bases agree with TRBD1. Looked up from germline, CDR1 is MNHEY and CDR2 is SMNVEV (reference sequence). The CDR3 length is 14 residues. The V segment lost 6 bases and the J segment 2 bases; nucleotides outside the gene matches: 6. CDR3 DNA sequence: TGTGCCAGCAGAAATTACAGGGGGGCCTACGAGCAGTACTTC. It yields the protein CASRNYRGAYEQYF.

This clone was counted between two and nine times. The CDR3 sequence: CASSYETATGYEQYF. The CDR3 DNA sequence: TGTGCCAGCAGTTATGAGACGGCGACAGGCTACGAGCAGTACTTC. V usage is TRBV6-5 and J usage is TRBJ2-7; D might be TRBD1 (6 bases). Trimming pared 3 bases from V and 3 bases from J, leaving 15 bases between. The CDR3 loop spans 15 amino acids. CDR1 MNHEY and CDR2 SVGAGI come from the germline V gene.